This TCR beta chain was found in a study of cytomegalovirus exposure and HLA in healthy donors. About the research overall: According to later analysis, the same platform produced the 120 or so validation and 600 to 800 first-cohort repertoires.

In germline, CDR1 is SGDLS, CDR2 YYNGEE. Trimming stripped 3 bases from V and 3 bases from J, with 7 bases between. The CDR3 is 14 residues long. Assay used: immunoSEQ multiplex PCR; TCRdb lists only in-frame clones, some missing. There are 250,000 to 350,000 clones in the sample; about 85% occur only once, and roughly 1.1% lies in the top ten. Turning to this clone: The antigen remains unidentified.

Study-wide results and caveats: High specificity and sensitivity for cytomegalovirus status were reported for the classifier. Overall, approximately 150 TCR beta chains were annotated as cytomegalovirus-associated. Rarity held for most TCR sequences, but there were some public TCRs that occurred in many donors.

The genes are TRBV9 and TRBJ1-6, with D unresolved. Input material: PBMCs. This sequence was found in a woman aged 30 to 39 in good health and CMV-seropositive. The CDR3 reads CASSDGVYNSPLHF. In DNA form, the CDR3 reads TGTGCCAGCAGCGACGGGGTCTATAATTCACCCCTCCACTTT.